This TCR beta chain was documented in a study of cytomegalovirus exposure and HLA in healthy donors (dated by TCRdb to about 2017). Some background on the complete study: An earlier analysis of more than 550 of the donors reported 276 Gb of sequence data and around 110 million unique TCR beta sequences obtained from about 179 million T cells. An early release that covered fewer than 800 HLA-typed donors contained approximately 300 gigabases of sequencing data and tens of millions of unique TCR sequences. Of the roughly 410 genotyped donors, less than 90% were placed in the genetic ancestry cluster associated with self-reported Caucasian donors. The study aimed to test whether cataloging public T cell receptors could reveal signatures of past pathogen exposure. The study profiled the T cell repertoires of more than 500 subjects by immunosequencing and related them to cytomegalovirus serostatus. In addition to the first cohort of several hundred subjects, a separate validation cohort of around 110 different subjects was used. To predict cytomegalovirus infection status, the study combined high-throughput TCR immunosequencing, statistical association of individual TCRs with disease status, and machine learning. A later analysis re-examined previously published TCR beta repertoires from more than 650 donors and added high-resolution HLA genotyping to investigate patterns of TCR occurrence. In the later analysis, no new phenotypic data were used to find candidate immune exposures; instead, reliance was placed on TCR beta sequences and their occurrence across donors. An earlier analysis of 587 of the donors used high-throughput TCR beta sequencing to judge whether each TCR beta V gene segment behaved as functional or pseudogenic. Alongside the repertoire data, information on donor age, sex, ethnicity and CMV serostatus was compiled. A later genetic analysis took genome-wide SNP genotypes for about 55% of the 666 donors and used that subset as a discovery cohort. All discovery cohort repertoires had been generated on a single sequencing platform. HLA typing covered class I and class II loci at four-digit resolution. The number of typed donors differed by locus: about 620-640 for A, B, C, DRB1 and DQB1; approximately 540 for DQA1; around 610 for DPA1; and some 430 for DPB1. Because of strong linkage in the cohort, a few DR-DQ haplotypes were treated as single units for association and clustering. Among approximately 370 genotyped donors of the cohort, an average of roughly 230,000 unique TCR beta nucleotide sequences was sequenced per donor, of which about 19% were non-productive.

As regards this clone: Its antigen is currently not known. Base qualities are not recorded, but no much larger clone differs from it by a single base.

What the authors observed across the whole study: A later analysis reported that several top co-occurrence clusters appeared linked to parvovirus B19, influenza, CMV and Epstein-Barr virus. In this cohort, only TCR beta chains were sequenced, and detectable features were limited by the absence of alpha or paired-chain data. Presence/absence analyses assumed roughly uniform sequencing depth across donors, an assumption that may not hold. Because some donors lacked HLA typing at each locus, the association tests relied only on the typed subset. A later genetic analysis reported fewer N-insertions in productive TCRs among donors in an Asian-associated ancestry cluster than the roughly 700-donor mean. The study gave a list of 150 to 200 TCR beta chains associated with cytomegalovirus. In a later analysis, the rate of TCR association differed among HLA loci, with DRB1 alleles having the most associated TCRs and HLA-C alleles having the fewest. Most TCR sequences were seen in very few donors, while some public TCRs were found in many individuals. Broadly in line with IMGT annotations, most TCR beta V segments showed up in productive rearrangements about 87% or about 30% of the time in an earlier analysis of roughly 590 of the donors. Correlated functional status among segregating V segments might be attributable to linkage disequilibrium, but an unknown experimental factor could not be ruled out. For the cohort, immune exposure information was limited to CMV serostatus. A further reported finding was that TCR beta sequences accurately predicted the HLA-A and HLA-B alleles for most subjects in the first cohort. At a false discovery rate of 0.05, a later analysis linked approximately 18,000 TCR beta sequences to specific HLA alleles. A cluster of highly shared sequence variants was judged likely to represent a technical artifact of the sequencing pipeline. In a later analysis, HLA-associated TCR beta chains were found to be more clonally expanded and to have lower generation probabilities than equally common non-associated chains. Cytomegalovirus status was reported to be diagnosed by the classifier with high specificity and sensitivity in both the original and validation cohorts. Some IMGT-functional V segments, including TRBV6-2 and TRBV6-3, could not be told apart with the 87-base-pair reads, so those segments were excluded. Because counts were too low, under 20 rarely observed V segments, including chromosome 9 orphons, were left out of the earlier analysis of a few hundred of the donors. In a later analysis, most CMV-associated TCR beta chains were found to appear HLA-restricted, with HLA associations seemingly driven largely by CMV exposure. When HLA alleles, especially DR and DQ, strongly co-occurred, attributing TCR associations to individual alleles was difficult. Three of the identified cytomegalovirus-associated TCR beta chains were confirmed in vitro to be specific for cytomegalovirus antigens. It was suggested by the authors that the approach could potentially be generalized to other disease states and immunological phenotypes. An association between a missense DCLRE1C variant and V-gene and J-gene trimming of TCR beta chains was found in a later genetic analysis and replicated in an independent cohort.

The method behind the library was the immunoSEQ multiplex PCR assay. The multiplex PCR relied on a mix of 60 forward primers for TCR Vbeta segments and 13 reverse primers for TCR Jbeta segments. The CDR3 region of rearranged TCR beta genes was amplified from genomic DNA with a multiplex PCR assay. On the Illumina HiSeq System, the amplified TCR beta libraries were sequenced as 87-base-pair reads. For the original study's pipeline: A later analysis tallied about 77 million unique TCR beta chains across the 666 repertoires, and approximately 12 million of those chains were shared by two or more donors. Raw reads were error-corrected and collapsed into unique sequences by a nearest-neighbor algorithm in which closely related sequences were merged to remove PCR and sequencing errors. V, D and J gene segments were assigned by aligning CDR3 sequences to IMGT reference sequences. For a sequence to be retained, at least a six-nucleotide match to both a V gene segment and a J gene segment was required. A rearrangement was called productive if the CDR3 had no stop codons and remained in frame with V and J, and every other rearrangement was called non-productive. Following IMGT convention, CDR3 was defined as the stretch from the second conserved V-encoded cysteine up to the conserved J-encoded phenylalanine. Sequences without an unambiguous match to a single V gene segment were excluded from the earlier analysis of 500 to 700 of the donors. In an earlier analysis of 587 of the donors, a V segment was called functional when productive rearrangements were above 56.7%, and segregating when the standard deviation between donors exceeded 5%. A statistical classification framework was developed to diagnose cytomegalovirus status using the catalog of TCR beta chain sequences. V and J gene assignment, in a later analysis, came from comparing TCR nucleotide sequences with IMGT/GENE-DB human TR gene sequences. Using the TCRdist pipeline, a later analysis assigned CDR3 sequences along with most-parsimonious VDJ recombination scenarios. In a later analysis, each TCR beta chain was defined by its CDR3 amino acid sequence together with its V-gene family, and reads without a unique V-gene family were excluded. To address suspected cross-contamination and a sequencing artifact, a later analysis removed some 620 highly shared, low-generation-probability nucleotide sequences. For each public chain, a later analysis derived a clonal expansion index from normalized ranks of inferred template counts within each repertoire. In a later analysis, generation probabilities were computed with a VDJ recombination model fitted to out-of-frame rearrangements, and the resulting probabilities were checked against IGoR. A later analysis scored TCR-TCR, TCR-HLA and TCR-CMV co-occurrence with hypergeometric tests, applying a repertoire-size bias correction to TCR pairs. To estimate false discovery rates, a later analysis permuted the HLA or CMV assignments 20 times. In a later analysis, co-occurring TCRs were grouped using DBSCAN, with TCRdist sequence similarity added in when clustering inside HLA-allele-positive subsets. For co-occurrence clustering, repertoires with fewer than 30,000 or more than 120,000 public chains were excluded, along with roughly 5 repertoires with anomalous nucleotide sharing. TCRdb's version of the immuneACCESS table is confined to in-frame rearrangements and falls short of the full clone set. An unresolved V gene accounts for under half of the shortfall where checked; the remainder is of unknown origin. V and J calls and clone size are as listed in that table; D and trimming were resolved from the DNA. For this sample the table gives under 200,000 clones, of which approximately 80% were detected only once. The top ten constitute 2% to 3% of the sample.

The junction shows trimming of 3 bases on V and 3 bases on J, and the gene matches do not reach 4 bases of it. From cysteine to phenylalanine, the CDR3 is 15 amino acids long. Kept here is only the CDR3 DNA, which spans 45 bases and is read in frame from base 1. CDR1 and CDR2 (LNHDA, SQIVND) derive from the germline V gene (reference sequence). The cohort was made up of under 800 healthy bone marrow donors. At the time of sampling, all cohort members were nominally healthy, though unrecorded immune exposures were likely present. The donor was CMV seropositive and belonged to the group of around 300 seropositive cohort members. A peripheral blood sample was collected from each donor, and TCR beta sequencing was performed on peripheral blood mononuclear cells. The Qiagen DNeasy Blood Extraction Kit was used to extract genomic DNA from the blood cell samples.

The TCR originated in a woman between 40 and 55 years old in good health and CMV-seropositive. Recombination linked TRBV19 to TRBJ1-2, and 10 junctional nucleotides match TRBD1. Sequenced sample: PBMCs. The CDR3 protein sequence reads: CASSISTGGHYGYTF. The nucleotide sequence is given as TGTGCCAGTAGTATCTCGACAGGGGGCCACTATGGCTACACCTTC.